Listed below are T cell receptor beta chains from one sample, sequenced in a study of blood T cell repertoires in COVID-19. Profiled with immunoSEQ multiplex PCR; TCRdb holds only in-frame clones, not every one. The sample contains 150,000 to 180,000 clones, about 73% of which appear only once. Sequencing was done on a sample of peripheral blood. The receptors derive from a man aged 80 or over with acute or convalescent COVID-19. Each CDR3 is given with its conserved first and last residue. Fields, in order: J gene, D gene, V gene, clone size, CDR3 protein, CDR3 DNA. A D gene is named only where the DNA matches it firmly. The listing skips clone size in some rows; elsewhere it reads once, few, many or a size class.

>TRBJ1-5|TRBD1|TRBV10-3|-
CAISDIYSDRGLGQPQHF
TGTGCCATCAGTGACATCTATTCGGACAGGGGGCTGGGTCAGCCCCAGCATTTT
>TRBJ2-1|-|TRBV7-2|-
CASGRPTPNEQFF
TGTGCCAGCGGCAGGCCAACTCCGAATGAGCAGTTCTTC
>TRBJ1-3|TRBD1|TRBV7-2|-
CASSVGGGTGAGNTIYF
TGTGCCAGCAGCGTAGGGGGAGGGACAGGGGCAGGAAACACCATATATTTT
>TRBJ2-5|TRBD2|TRBV9|once
CASSVGGLAGETQYF
TGTGCCAGCAGCGTAGGAGGACTAGCGGGGGAGACCCAGTACTTC
>TRBJ2-1|TRBD2|TRBV11-3|-
CASSPREGPYNEQFF
TGTGCCAGCAGTCCAAGGGAGGGACCCTACAATGAGCAGTTCTTC
>TRBJ1-2|TRBD1|TRBV3-1/TRBV3-2|-
CASSQGPGTAYGYTF
TGTGCCAGCAGCCAAGGGCCTGGGACAGCGTATGGCTACACCTTC
>TRBJ1-2|-|TRBV5-1|-
CASSLHAQSYGYTF
TGCGCCAGCAGCTTACACGCACAGAGTTATGGCTACACCTTC
>TRBJ2-7|-|TRBV3-1/TRBV3-2|-
CASSNLKPQGLGFFYEQYF
TGTGCCAGCAGCAACTTAAAGCCCCAGGGGCTGGGGTTTTTCTACGAGCAGTACTTC
>TRBJ2-1|-|TRBV3-1/TRBV3-2|-
CASSQESRRLGNHNEQFF
TGTGCCAGCAGCCAAGAATCAAGGCGACTAGGAAACCACAATGAGCAGTTCTTC
>TRBJ1-1|TRBD1|TRBV10-3|-
CAITPQGANTEAFF
TGTGCCATCACCCCACAGGGGGCCAACACTGAAGCTTTCTTT
>TRBJ1-2|-|TRBV19|-
CASSSQGVSGGYTF
TGTGCCAGTAGTAGTCAGGGTGTCTCTGGTGGCTACACCTTC
>TRBJ1-1|-|TRBV29-1|-
CSATVLTEAFF
TGCAGCGCGACAGTTCTAACTGAAGCTTTCTTT
>TRBJ2-7|-|TRBV7-3|-
CASSLSGSYEQYF
TGTGCCAGCAGCTTAAGCGGGTCGTACGAGCAGTACTTC
>TRBJ1-3|-|TRBV19|-
CASTRDTGNTIYF
TGTGCCAGTACTCGGGACACTGGAAACACCATATATTTT
>TRBJ2-2|-|TRBV19|-
CASRISGTGELFF
TGTGCCAGTAGGATATCGGGCACCGGGGAGCTGTTTTTT
>TRBJ2-5|TRBD1|TRBV3-1/TRBV3-2|-
CASSPTGWETQYF
TGTGCCAGCAGCCCGACAGGGTGGGAGACCCAGTACTTC
>TRBJ2-2|-|TRBV7-6|once
CASQGFPVNTGELFF
TGTGCCAGCCAGGGATTCCCCGTTAACACCGGGGAGCTGTTTTTT
>TRBJ2-6|-|TRBV5-4|-
CASSYGGGANVLTF
TGTGCCAGCAGCTACGGCGGTGGGGCCAACGTCCTGACTTTC
>TRBJ2-5|-|TRBV5-4|-
CASSLDSQGLKTQYF
TGTGCCAGCAGCTTGGATTCCCAGGGGTTAAAGACCCAGTACTTC
>TRBJ2-7|TRBD2|TRBV4-3|-
CASSHGSGGASYEQYF
TGCGCCAGCAGCCATGGAAGCGGGGGCGCTTCCTACGAGCAGTACTTC
>TRBJ1-1|-|TRBV2|-
CASSEAEVPSTFF
TGTGCCAGCAGCGAGGCGGAGGTCCCGTCGACTTTCTTT
>TRBJ1-5|-|TRBV5-1|-
CASSLGGASNQPQHF
TGCGCCAGCAGCTTGGGGGGCGCCAGCAATCAGCCCCAGCATTTT